In its sample, the clone carrying this T cell receptor (beta chain) was seen many times. Its antigen is as yet unknown. Germline loops: CDR1 SGHDT, CDR2 YYEEEE. CDR3 size: 16 residues. Germline trimming cut 2 bases from V and 1 base from J; bases unmatched to any gene: 7. This entry belongs to a study of blood T cells in healthy people across ages. The draw of peripheral blood yielded ten milliliters from each donor. Per-sample yields of isolated PBMCs were at least 6.5 million. The authors ran a second PCR of 7 to 11 cycles using a sample-barcoded 5' primer and a J-beta primer mix. Every individual sample yielded 3 million or more paired-end reads (each containing CDR3). A single record per CDR3 protein comes from TCRdb applying MiXCR to the 5' RACE reads. The sample shows roughly 900,000 distinct CDR3 sequences, around 48% of them seen only once. Whole-study findings and limits: Whereas aged donors had fewer naive CD4+ cells, long-lived donors had more of them and higher diversity.

This chain links TRBV5-6 with TRBJ2-5; 8 nucleotides line up with TRBD2. The sequence derives from a man aged 25 to 40 in good health. Sequencing was done on a sample of blood. The CDR3 sequence: CASSFMGLVFQETQYF. In nucleotides, the CDR3 is TGTGCCAGCAGCTTTATGGGACTAGTGTTCCAAGAGACCCAGTACTTC.